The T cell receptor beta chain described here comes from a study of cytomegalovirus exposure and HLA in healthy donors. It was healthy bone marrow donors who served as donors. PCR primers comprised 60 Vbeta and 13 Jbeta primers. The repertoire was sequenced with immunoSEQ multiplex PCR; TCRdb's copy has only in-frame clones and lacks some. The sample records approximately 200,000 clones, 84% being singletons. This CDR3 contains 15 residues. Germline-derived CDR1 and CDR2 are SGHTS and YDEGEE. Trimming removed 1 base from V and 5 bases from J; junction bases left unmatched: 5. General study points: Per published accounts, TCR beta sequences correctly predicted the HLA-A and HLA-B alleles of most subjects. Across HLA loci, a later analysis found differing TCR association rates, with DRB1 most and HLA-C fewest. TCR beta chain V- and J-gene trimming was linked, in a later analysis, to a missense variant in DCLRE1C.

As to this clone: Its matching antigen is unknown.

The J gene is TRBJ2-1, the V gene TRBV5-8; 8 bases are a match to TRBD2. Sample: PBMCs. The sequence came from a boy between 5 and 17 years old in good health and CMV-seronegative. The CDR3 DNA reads TGTGCCAGCAGCTTGTCGGGGGGGGCCCACAATGAGCAGTTCTTC. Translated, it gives CASSLSGGAHNEQFF.